A selection of T cell receptor beta chains follows, all from one sample in a study of T cell responses to AZD1222 COVID-19 vaccine. This table comes from immunoSEQ multiplex PCR, and its TCRdb copy is limited to in-frame clones, with some not included. The sample shows some 120,000 clones, roughly 88% of them seen only once. Specimen: peripheral blood, collected on day 0 of MenACWY control vaccination. The receptors were sampled from an adult in good health. CDR3s include the opening cysteine and the closing phenylalanine or tryptophan. Fields, in order: D gene, J gene, clone size, V gene, CDR3 protein, CDR3 DNA. D genes are given only for firm matches. Rows may omit the clone size; those that give it use once, few, many or a size class.

d_call: .
j_call: TRBJ1-2
clone_size: .
v_call: TRBV4-3
cdr3_aa: CASSQEWSREYGYTF
cdr3_nt: TGCGCCAGCAGCCAAGAGTGGTCACGGGAATATGGCTACACCTTC

d_call: TRBD1
j_call: TRBJ1-2
clone_size: .
v_call: TRBV27
cdr3_aa: CASSRRTGGSYGYTF
cdr3_nt: TGTGCCAGCAGCCGGCGGACAGGGGGAAGCTATGGCTACACCTTC

d_call: TRBD1
j_call: TRBJ1-4
clone_size: .
v_call: TRBV28
cdr3_aa: CASSGGQGPNEKLFF
cdr3_nt: TGTGCCAGCAGTGGGGGACAGGGCCCTAATGAAAAACTGTTTTTT

d_call: .
j_call: TRBJ1-4
clone_size: .
v_call: TRBV28
cdr3_aa: CASSTETTGTTNEKLFF
cdr3_nt: TGTGCCAGCAGTACAGAGACCACAGGGACAACTAATGAAAAACTGTTTTTT

d_call: TRBD2
j_call: TRBJ2-2
clone_size: .
v_call: TRBV4-3
cdr3_aa: CASSQDRGLAVTGELFF
cdr3_nt: TGCGCCAGCAGCCAAGATCGGGGACTAGCGGTCACCGGGGAGCTGTTTTTT

d_call: .
j_call: TRBJ1-2
clone_size: .
v_call: TRBV12-3/TRBV12-4
cdr3_aa: CASSLGFYGYTF
cdr3_nt: TGTGCCAGCAGCCTTGGATTCTATGGCTACACCTTC

d_call: .
j_call: TRBJ1-2
clone_size: .
v_call: TRBV12-3/TRBV12-4
cdr3_aa: CASSFGYGYTF
cdr3_nt: TGTGCCAGCAGTTTCGGGTATGGCTACACCTTC

d_call: TRBD1
j_call: TRBJ2-7
clone_size: .
v_call: TRBV9
cdr3_aa: CASSVRTGGYEQYF
cdr3_nt: TGTGCCAGCAGCGTGCGGACAGGGGGGTACGAGCAGTACTTC

d_call: .
j_call: TRBJ2-5
clone_size: .
v_call: TRBV5-4
cdr3_aa: CASSSILQETQYF
cdr3_nt: TGTGCCAGCAGCTCCATCCTCCAAGAGACCCAGTACTTC

d_call: TRBD1
j_call: TRBJ1-2
clone_size: few
v_call: TRBV5-1
cdr3_aa: CASSFDRGLDGYTF
cdr3_nt: TGCGCCAGCAGCTTCGACAGGGGGTTGGATGGCTACACCTTC

d_call: .
j_call: TRBJ2-4
clone_size: .
v_call: TRBV19
cdr3_aa: CASSIWSGGNNIQYF
cdr3_nt: TGTGCCAGTAGTATATGGTCCGGGGGCAATAACATTCAGTACTTC

d_call: .
j_call: TRBJ2-3
clone_size: .
v_call: TRBV6-1
cdr3_aa: CASSEVIGGADTQYF
cdr3_nt: TGTGCCAGCAGTGAAGTTATCGGCGGTGCAGATACGCAGTATTTT

d_call: TRBD2
j_call: TRBJ2-1
clone_size: .
v_call: TRBV7-9
cdr3_aa: CASSVLAGGRNEQFF
cdr3_nt: TGTGCCAGCAGCGTCCTAGCGGGGGGGCGGAATGAGCAGTTCTTC

d_call: .
j_call: TRBJ1-3
clone_size: .
v_call: TRBV11-2
cdr3_aa: CASSLTAFSGNTIYF
cdr3_nt: TGTGCCAGCAGCTTAACAGCCTTCTCTGGAAACACCATATATTTT

d_call: .
j_call: TRBJ2-7
clone_size: .
v_call: TRBV15
cdr3_aa: CATSSGREGLGQYF
cdr3_nt: TGTGCCACGTCTTCGGGACGTGAGGGATTGGGGCAGTACTTC

d_call: .
j_call: TRBJ2-2
clone_size: .
v_call: TRBV9
cdr3_aa: CASTTGRTGELFF
cdr3_nt: TGTGCCAGCACGACAGGACGAACCGGGGAGCTGTTTTTT

d_call: .
j_call: TRBJ1-6
clone_size: .
v_call: TRBV4-2
cdr3_aa: CASSHSSRPEDSPLHF
cdr3_nt: TGTGCCAGCAGCCACAGCAGCCGGCCCGAGGATTCACCCCTCCACTTT

d_call: .
j_call: TRBJ2-1
clone_size: once
v_call: TRBV3-1/TRBV3-2
cdr3_aa: CASSRGGGEQFF
cdr3_nt: TGTGCCAGCAGCCGGGGGGGCGGTGAGCAGTTCTTC

d_call: TRBD1
j_call: TRBJ1-1
clone_size: .
v_call: TRBV3-1/TRBV3-2
cdr3_aa: CASSQAPWQGAPNTEAFF
cdr3_nt: TGTGCCAGCAGCCAAGCTCCGTGGCAGGGGGCGCCGAACACTGAAGCTTTCTTT

d_call: .
j_call: TRBJ1-5
clone_size: .
v_call: TRBV2
cdr3_aa: CASSDREGNQPQHF
cdr3_nt: TGTGCCAGCAGCGACCGGGAGGGCAATCAGCCCCAGCATTTT

d_call: .
j_call: TRBJ1-3
clone_size: .
v_call: TRBV10-3
cdr3_aa: CAISGAGDSGNTIYF
cdr3_nt: TGTGCCATCAGTGGGGCAGGGGACTCTGGAAACACCATATATTTT

d_call: TRBD1
j_call: TRBJ2-7
clone_size: .
v_call: TRBV4-1
cdr3_aa: CASSQERQGVIYEQYF
cdr3_nt: TGCGCCAGCAGCCAAGAGAGACAGGGGGTGATCTACGAGCAGTACTTC

d_call: TRBD1
j_call: TRBJ1-2
clone_size: .
v_call: TRBV11-2
cdr3_aa: CASSLDRARGYTF
cdr3_nt: TGTGCCAGCAGCTTGGACAGGGCTAGGGGCTACACCTTC

d_call: .
j_call: TRBJ1-1
clone_size: .
v_call: TRBV2
cdr3_aa: CASSEALRAGTEAFF
cdr3_nt: TGTGCCAGCAGTGAAGCGCTTCGGGCGGGGACTGAAGCTTTCTTT

d_call: .
j_call: TRBJ2-7
clone_size: .
v_call: TRBV12-3/TRBV12-4
cdr3_aa: CASRGQGYYEQYF
cdr3_nt: TGTGCCAGCAGAGGGCAGGGGTATTACGAGCAGTACTTC

d_call: TRBD2
j_call: TRBJ2-1
clone_size: .
v_call: TRBV4-3
cdr3_aa: CASSQELAGAYKRGNEQFF
cdr3_nt: TGCGCCAGCAGCCAGGAACTAGCGGGGGCCTACAAGAGGGGAAATGAGCAGTTCTTC

d_call: TRBD1
j_call: TRBJ2-7
clone_size: .
v_call: TRBV4-1
cdr3_aa: CASSQVYPGQGTYEQYF
cdr3_nt: TGCGCCAGCAGCCAAGTTTACCCGGGACAGGGAACCTACGAGCAGTACTTC

d_call: .
j_call: TRBJ2-5
clone_size: .
v_call: TRBV10-3
cdr3_aa: CASKGGTRETQYF
cdr3_nt: TGTGCCTCGAAAGGGGGTACGAGGGAGACCCAGTACTTC

d_call: .
j_call: TRBJ1-1
clone_size: .
v_call: TRBV6-5
cdr3_aa: CASSYSASPEEAFF
cdr3_nt: TGTGCCAGCAGTTACTCGGCTTCCCCGGAGGAAGCTTTCTTT

d_call: .
j_call: TRBJ1-1
clone_size: .
v_call: TRBV5-5
cdr3_aa: CASSPSVRGTNTEAFF
cdr3_nt: TGTGCCAGCAGCCCTTCAGTACGAGGGACGAACACTGAAGCTTTCTTT

d_call: TRBD1
j_call: TRBJ1-6
clone_size: .
v_call: TRBV6-4
cdr3_aa: CASARGENSPLHF
cdr3_nt: TGTGCCAGCGCCAGGGGGGAGAACTCACCCCTCCACTTT

d_call: .
j_call: TRBJ2-3
clone_size: once
v_call: TRBV19
cdr3_aa: CASSIASSPPSTDTQYF
cdr3_nt: TGTGCCAGTAGTATAGCGAGTTCCCCTCCTAGCACAGATACGCAGTATTTT

d_call: .
j_call: TRBJ2-5
clone_size: once
v_call: TRBV6-5
cdr3_aa: CASTWGLGTQYF
cdr3_nt: TGTGCCAGCACGTGGGGGCTGGGGACCCAGTACTTC

d_call: .
j_call: TRBJ1-2
clone_size: .
v_call: TRBV28
cdr3_aa: CASSLGGRGWYGYTF
cdr3_nt: TGTGCCAGCAGTTTGGGCGGCAGGGGCTGGTATGGCTACACCTTC

d_call: TRBD1
j_call: TRBJ2-1
clone_size: .
v_call: TRBV7-3
cdr3_aa: CASSLLGQGIYNEQFF
cdr3_nt: TGTGCCAGCAGCTTATTGGGACAGGGTATATACAATGAGCAGTTCTTC

d_call: .
j_call: TRBJ1-1
clone_size: .
v_call: TRBV12-3/TRBV12-4
cdr3_aa: CASSKAKRAFF
cdr3_nt: TGTGCCAGCAGTAAAGCCAAAAGAGCTTTCTTT

d_call: .
j_call: TRBJ2-1
clone_size: .
v_call: TRBV3-1/TRBV3-2
cdr3_aa: CASSQEVQFRHNEQFF
cdr3_nt: TGTGCCAGCAGCCAAGAAGTTCAGTTTAGGCATAATGAGCAGTTCTTC

d_call: .
j_call: TRBJ2-2
clone_size: .
v_call: TRBV5-1
cdr3_aa: CASRPGNPGELFF
cdr3_nt: TGCGCCAGCAGACCCGGGAATCCCGGGGAGCTGTTTTTT

d_call: .
j_call: TRBJ1-5
clone_size: .
v_call: TRBV10-3
cdr3_aa: CAIRTGNSRFPSNQPQHF
cdr3_nt: TGTGCCATCAGGACCGGGAACAGCAGATTCCCTAGCAATCAGCCCCAGCATTTT

d_call: .
j_call: TRBJ2-5
clone_size: .
v_call: TRBV5-5
cdr3_aa: CASSLDLASETQYF
cdr3_nt: TGTGCCAGCAGCTTAGACCTAGCTAGCGAGACCCAGTACTTC

d_call: .
j_call: TRBJ1-1
clone_size: .
v_call: TRBV18
cdr3_aa: CASSPTQTEAFF
cdr3_nt: TGTGCCAGCTCACCGACACAGACTGAAGCTTTCTTT

d_call: TRBD1
j_call: TRBJ1-6
clone_size: .
v_call: TRBV6-5
cdr3_aa: CASRPRDRNFLHF
cdr3_nt: TGTGCCAGCAGGCCTCGGGACAGGAATTTCCTCCACTTT

d_call: .
j_call: TRBJ1-6
clone_size: few
v_call: TRBV5-6
cdr3_aa: CASSLAGGDSPLHF
cdr3_nt: TGTGCCAGCAGCTTGGCAGGAGGGGATTCACCCCTCCACTTT

d_call: .
j_call: TRBJ1-4
clone_size: few
v_call: TRBV5-4
cdr3_aa: CASSFADGKGKTNEKLFF
cdr3_nt: TGTGCCAGCAGCTTTGCCGACGGCAAGGGAAAAACTAATGAAAAACTGTTTTTT

d_call: TRBD1
j_call: TRBJ2-7
clone_size: few
v_call: TRBV28
cdr3_aa: CASSLGPPGQGDSYEQYF
cdr3_nt: TGTGCCAGCAGTTTGGGTCCCCCGGGACAGGGGGACTCCTACGAGCAGTACTTC